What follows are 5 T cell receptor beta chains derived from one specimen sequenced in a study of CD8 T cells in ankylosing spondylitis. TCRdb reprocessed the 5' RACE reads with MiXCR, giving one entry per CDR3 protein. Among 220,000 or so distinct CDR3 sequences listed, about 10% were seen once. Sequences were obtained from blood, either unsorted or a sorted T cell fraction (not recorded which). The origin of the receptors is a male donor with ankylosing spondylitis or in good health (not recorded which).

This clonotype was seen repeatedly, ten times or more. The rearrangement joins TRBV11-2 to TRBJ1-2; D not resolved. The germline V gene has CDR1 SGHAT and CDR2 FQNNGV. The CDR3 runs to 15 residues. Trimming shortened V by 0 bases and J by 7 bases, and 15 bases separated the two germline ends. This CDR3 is CASSLDPGPGGGYTF. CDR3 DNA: TGTGCCAGCAGCTTAGACCCCGGACCCGGAGGTGGCTACACCTTC.

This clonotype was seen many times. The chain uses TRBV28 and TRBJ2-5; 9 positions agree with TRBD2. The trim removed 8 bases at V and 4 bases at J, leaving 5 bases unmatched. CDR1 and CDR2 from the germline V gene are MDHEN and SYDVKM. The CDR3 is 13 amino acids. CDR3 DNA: TGTGCCAGCGGCGGGGGGGTCCCAGAGACCCAGTACTTC. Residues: CASGGGVPETQYF.

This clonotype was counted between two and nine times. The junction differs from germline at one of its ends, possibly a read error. This CDR3 is CASSPGGTSGISTYEQYF. DNA for the CDR3: TGTGCTAGCAGCCCAGGGGGGACTAGCGGCATCTCTACCTACGAGCAGTACTTC. The chain has TRBV7-7 and TRBJ2-7; TRBD2 aligns across 11 bases. Germline V CDR1 and CDR2: SSHAT, FNYEAQ (reference sequence). The CDR3 has 18 amino acids.

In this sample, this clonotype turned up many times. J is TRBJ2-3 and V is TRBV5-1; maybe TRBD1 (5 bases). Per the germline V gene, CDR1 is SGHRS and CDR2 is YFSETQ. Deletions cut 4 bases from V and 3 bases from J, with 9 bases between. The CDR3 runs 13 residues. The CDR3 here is CASSGAFTDTQYF. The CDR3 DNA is TGCGCCAGCAGCGGGGCCTTTACAGATACGCAGTATTTT. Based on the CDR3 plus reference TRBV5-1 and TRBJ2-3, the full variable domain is KAGVTQTPRYLIKTRGQQVTLSCSPISGHRSVSWYQQTPGQGLQFLFEYFSETQRNKGNFPGRFSGRQFSNSRSEMNVSTLELGDSALYLCASSGAFTDTQYFGPGTRLTVL.

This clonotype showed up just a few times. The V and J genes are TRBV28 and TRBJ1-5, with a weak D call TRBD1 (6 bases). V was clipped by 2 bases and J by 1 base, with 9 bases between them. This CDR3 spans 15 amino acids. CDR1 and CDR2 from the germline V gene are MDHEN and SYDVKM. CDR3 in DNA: TGTGCCAGCAGTTTAACGGGGGGCAGCAATCAGCCCCAGCATTTT. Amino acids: CASSLTGGSNQPQHF. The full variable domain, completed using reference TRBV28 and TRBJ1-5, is DVKVTQSSRYLVKRTGEKVFLECVQDMDHENMFWYRQDPGLGLRLIYFSYDVKMKEKGDIPEGYSVSREKKERFSLILESASTNQTSMYLCASSLTGGSNQPQHFGDGTRLSIL.